The rows below give T cell receptor beta chains drawn from one sample of a study of spatial heterogeneity in lung cancer. Via MiXCR, TCRdb re-called the 5' RACE reads, giving one row per CDR3 protein. Of some 7,800 distinct CDR3 sequences listed, around 5% are singletons. This specimen consisted of lung tumor tissue, obtained at surgery. All receptors derive from a male donor with early-stage non-small cell lung cancer. CDR3s include the opening cysteine and the closing phenylalanine or tryptophan. The D gene is left open where the match is weak. Clone size is not always given. Where it is, it says once, few, many or a class for expanded clones.

d_call: TRBD1; cdr3_length: 15; clone_size: medium-sized; j_call: TRBJ2-7; v_call: TRBV2; cdr3_nt: TGTGCCAGCAGTGGCCGGGAGACAGGGGGCGCAGGGCAGTACTTC; cdr3_aa: CASSGRETGGAGQYF
d_call: NA; cdr3_length: 13; clone_size: NA; j_call: TRBJ2-2; v_call: TRBV27; cdr3_nt: TGTGCCAGCAGGAAACAGGGCGCCGGGGAGCTGTTTTTT; cdr3_aa: CASRKQGAGELFF
d_call: NA; cdr3_length: 14; clone_size: many; j_call: TRBJ1-5; v_call: TRBV5-1; cdr3_nt: TGCGCCAGCAGCCTACAGGGTACGGATCAGCCCCAGCATTTT; cdr3_aa: CASSLQGTDQPQHF
d_call: TRBD1; cdr3_length: 18; clone_size: NA; j_call: TRBJ2-4; v_call: TRBV10-3; cdr3_nt: TGTACCATCAGCTCGAGACAGGGGGTGGGGATAGCCAAAAACATTCAGTACTTC; cdr3_aa: CTISSRQGVGIAKNIQYF
d_call: NA; cdr3_length: 13; clone_size: few; j_call: TRBJ1-2; v_call: TRBV5-4; cdr3_nt: TGTGCCAGCAGCTTGAACAGGGACTATGGCTACACCTTC; cdr3_aa: CASSLNRDYGYTF
d_call: TRBD1; cdr3_length: 16; clone_size: many; j_call: TRBJ2-1; v_call: TRBV18; cdr3_nt: TGTGCCAGCTCACCAAGAGGGGACAGGGACTACAATGAGCAGTTCTTC; cdr3_aa: CASSPRGDRDYNEQFF
d_call: NA; cdr3_length: 11; clone_size: medium-sized; j_call: TRBJ1-2; v_call: TRBV6-6; cdr3_nt: TGTGCCGCGGGGACGGGTGATGGCTACACCTTC; cdr3_aa: CAAGTGDGYTF
d_call: NA; cdr3_length: 12; clone_size: large; j_call: TRBJ2-7; v_call: TRBV10-3; cdr3_nt: TGTGCCATCAGTGAAAGCTCCTACGAGCAGTACTTC; cdr3_aa: CAISESSYEQYF
d_call: NA; cdr3_length: 10; clone_size: medium-sized; j_call: TRBJ1-2; v_call: TRBV29-1; cdr3_nt: TGCAGCGCCCAGGACAGCGGCTACACCTTC; cdr3_aa: CSAQDSGYTF
d_call: NA; cdr3_length: 13; clone_size: few; j_call: TRBJ1-4; v_call: TRBV29-1; cdr3_nt: TGCAGCGTTGATGGGTCAGACCGAGAAAAACTGTTTTTT; cdr3_aa: CSVDGSDREKLFF
d_call: TRBD2; cdr3_length: 14; clone_size: many; j_call: TRBJ2-7; v_call: TRBV29-1; cdr3_nt: TGCAGCGTTGCTACTAGCGGGGGCTCCTACGAGCAGTACTTC; cdr3_aa: CSVATSGGSYEQYF
d_call: NA; cdr3_length: 14; clone_size: many; j_call: TRBJ2-7; v_call: TRBV7-9; cdr3_nt: TGTGCCAGCTCTAGCAGTTCAATCGTCTACGAGCAGTACTTC; cdr3_aa: CASSSSSIVYEQYF
d_call: TRBD2; cdr3_length: 15; clone_size: many; j_call: TRBJ2-1; v_call: TRBV12-3/TRBV12-4; cdr3_nt: TGTGCCAGCAGTTCACTAGCGGGGGGATACAATGAGCAGTTCTTC; cdr3_aa: CASSSLAGGYNEQFF
d_call: TRBD1; cdr3_length: 17; clone_size: many; j_call: TRBJ1-2; v_call: TRBV2; cdr3_nt: TGTGCCAGCAGTGAAGCGTCCCCAGGGGGCAGCCCCTATGGCTACACCTTC; cdr3_aa: CASSEASPGGSPYGYTF
d_call: TRBD1; cdr3_length: 14; clone_size: many; j_call: TRBJ1-6; v_call: TRBV7-2; cdr3_nt: TGTGCCAGCAGCCTTAGACAGGGGGACTCACCCCTCCACTTT; cdr3_aa: CASSLRQGDSPLHF
d_call: NA; cdr3_length: 14; clone_size: NA; j_call: TRBJ1-4; v_call: TRBV10-1; cdr3_nt: TGCGCCAGCAGTGACCACGACGGTAGTGAAAAACTGTTTTTT; cdr3_aa: CASSDHDGSEKLFF
d_call: TRBD2; cdr3_length: 14; clone_size: few; j_call: TRBJ2-1; v_call: TRBV6-5; cdr3_nt: TGTGCCAGCACTCCGACTAGCGGGGGAAGTGAGCAGTTCTTC; cdr3_aa: CASTPTSGGSEQFF
d_call: TRBD2; cdr3_length: 16; clone_size: many; j_call: TRBJ2-7; v_call: TRBV7-8; cdr3_nt: TGTGCCAGCAGCAATGGACTAGCGGGGGGCGGGAACGAGCAGTACTTC; cdr3_aa: CASSNGLAGGGNEQYF
d_call: NA; cdr3_length: 13; clone_size: many; j_call: TRBJ2-5; v_call: TRBV11-2; cdr3_nt: TGTGCCAGCAGCCCGGCCGGCCAAGAGACCCAGTACTTC; cdr3_aa: CASSPAGQETQYF
d_call: TRBD2; cdr3_length: 16; clone_size: many; j_call: TRBJ2-1; v_call: TRBV5-1; cdr3_nt: TGCGCCAGCAGTTTGACTAGCGGGAGGGGATACAATGAGCAGTTCTTC; cdr3_aa: CASSLTSGRGYNEQFF
d_call: TRBD1; cdr3_length: 15; clone_size: medium-sized; j_call: TRBJ1-4; v_call: TRBV5-1; cdr3_nt: TGCGCCAGCAGCTTTACCGGGACAGGGGATGAAAAACTGTTTTTT; cdr3_aa: CASSFTGTGDEKLFF
d_call: NA; cdr3_length: 12; clone_size: medium-sized; j_call: TRBJ2-1; v_call: TRBV7-9; cdr3_nt: TGTGCCAGCAGCTCCCTAGCTAGGGAGCAGTTCTTC; cdr3_aa: CASSSLAREQFF
d_call: TRBD1; cdr3_length: 14; clone_size: NA; j_call: TRBJ2-1; v_call: TRBV29-1; cdr3_nt: TGCAGCGTGCAACCCCGGGACAGGGTAGATGAGCAGTTCTTC; cdr3_aa: CSVQPRDRVDEQFF
d_call: NA; cdr3_length: 16; clone_size: many; j_call: TRBJ1-1; v_call: TRBV12-5; cdr3_nt: TGTGCTAGTGGTTTGGTAGTGGGGCAACCGAACACTGAAGCTTTCTTT; cdr3_aa: CASGLVVGQPNTEAFF
d_call: NA; cdr3_length: 14; clone_size: large; j_call: TRBJ1-5; v_call: TRBV28; cdr3_nt: TGTGCCAGCAGTTTATGGGTGGGTAGTCAGCCCCAGCATTTT; cdr3_aa: CASSLWVGSQPQHF
d_call: NA; cdr3_length: 14; clone_size: medium-sized; j_call: TRBJ2-1; v_call: TRBV20-1; cdr3_nt: TGCAGTGCTAGACGGGACGGTCCCTCCAATGAGCAGTTCTTC; cdr3_aa: CSARRDGPSNEQFF
d_call: TRBD2; cdr3_length: 17; clone_size: many; j_call: TRBJ2-1; v_call: TRBV29-1; cdr3_nt: TGCAGCGTCGATATTACCGGGACTAGCGGGAGATACAATGAGCAGTTCTTC; cdr3_aa: CSVDITGTSGRYNEQFF
d_call: NA; cdr3_length: 17; clone_size: many; j_call: TRBJ2-3; v_call: TRBV20-1; cdr3_nt: TGCAGTGCTAGACACCCGCGGATGCGGGGGCCCACAGATACGCAGTATTTT; cdr3_aa: CSARHPRMRGPTDTQYF
d_call: NA; cdr3_length: 14; clone_size: many; j_call: TRBJ2-3; v_call: TRBV28; cdr3_nt: TGTGCCAGCAGTTTAAAGGTCCAGGGCGATACGCAGTATTTT; cdr3_aa: CASSLKVQGDTQYF
d_call: NA; cdr3_length: 15; clone_size: NA; j_call: TRBJ2-4; v_call: TRBV20-1; cdr3_nt: TGCAGTGCTAGAGATCGAGTGGGTGATATGGACATTCAGTACTTC; cdr3_aa: CSARDRVGDMDIQYF
d_call: NA; cdr3_length: 11; clone_size: many; j_call: TRBJ2-7; v_call: TRBV25-1; cdr3_nt: TGTGCCAGCAGTGCTGGTTACGAGCAGTACTTC; cdr3_aa: CASSAGYEQYF
d_call: NA; cdr3_length: 15; clone_size: medium-sized; j_call: TRBJ2-7; v_call: TRBV20-1; cdr3_nt: TGCAGTGCTACATTACCGGGACCGCTACTGGACGAGCAGTACTTC; cdr3_aa: CSATLPGPLLDEQYF
d_call: NA; cdr3_length: 15; clone_size: NA; j_call: TRBJ2-5; v_call: TRBV4-1; cdr3_nt: TGCGCCAGCAGCCAAGGGGCCAGATACCAAGAGACCCAGTACTTC; cdr3_aa: CASSQGARYQETQYF
d_call: NA; cdr3_length: 16; clone_size: many; j_call: TRBJ2-6; v_call: TRBV30; cdr3_nt: TGTGCCTGGAGTGAAGGGGGTGGGGCTGGGGCCAACGTCCTGACTTTC; cdr3_aa: CAWSEGGGAGANVLTF
d_call: NA; cdr3_length: 14; clone_size: many; j_call: TRBJ1-1; v_call: TRBV12-3/TRBV12-4; cdr3_nt: TGTGCCAGCAGTTTAGTTTTGGGCTCCGGACGGGCTTTCTTT; cdr3_aa: CASSLVLGSGRAFF
d_call: TRBD2; cdr3_length: 15; clone_size: many; j_call: TRBJ2-1; v_call: TRBV11-3; cdr3_nt: TGTGCCAGCAGCCGGAATGCGGGGGGATTGAATGAGCAGTTCTTC; cdr3_aa: CASSRNAGGLNEQFF
d_call: NA; cdr3_length: 13; clone_size: many; j_call: TRBJ1-1; v_call: TRBV7-2; cdr3_nt: TGTGCCAGCAGCTTAGGGGTGGTCAGAGAGGCTTTCTTT; cdr3_aa: CASSLGVVREAFF
d_call: TRBD1; cdr3_length: 12; clone_size: many; j_call: TRBJ2-5; v_call: TRBV20-1; cdr3_nt: TGCAGTGTCAGCAGGACAGGGGAGACCCAGTACTTC; cdr3_aa: CSVSRTGETQYF
d_call: NA; cdr3_length: 13; clone_size: many; j_call: TRBJ2-2; v_call: TRBV27; cdr3_nt: TGTGCCAGCAGTTTATTGGGGCCCGGGGAGCTGTTTTTT; cdr3_aa: CASSLLGPGELFF
d_call: NA; cdr3_length: 14; clone_size: many; j_call: TRBJ2-5; v_call: TRBV11-2; cdr3_nt: TGTGCCAGCAGCTTAGGGGGGTCGTCAGAGACCCAGTACTTC; cdr3_aa: CASSLGGSSETQYF
d_call: NA; cdr3_length: 13; clone_size: NA; j_call: TRBJ2-1; v_call: TRBV10-3; cdr3_nt: TGTGCCATCAGCGCAGGGGAAAGAATTGAGCAGTTCTTC; cdr3_aa: CAISAGERIEQFF
d_call: TRBD2; cdr3_length: 15; clone_size: medium-sized; j_call: TRBJ2-1; v_call: TRBV5-5; cdr3_nt: TGTGCCAGCAGCCCCGGGAGGGGTACATACAATGAGCAGTTCTTC; cdr3_aa: CASSPGRGTYNEQFF
d_call: NA; cdr3_length: 14; clone_size: many; j_call: TRBJ2-7; v_call: TRBV7-2; cdr3_nt: TGTGCCAGCAGCTTAGGGGATACAGCCTACGAGCAGTACTTC; cdr3_aa: CASSLGDTAYEQYF
d_call: NA; cdr3_length: 15; clone_size: many; j_call: TRBJ2-7; v_call: TRBV20-1; cdr3_nt: TGCAGTGCTAAGCCGGCCGGGCCAGACGCCTACGAGCAGTACTTC; cdr3_aa: CSAKPAGPDAYEQYF